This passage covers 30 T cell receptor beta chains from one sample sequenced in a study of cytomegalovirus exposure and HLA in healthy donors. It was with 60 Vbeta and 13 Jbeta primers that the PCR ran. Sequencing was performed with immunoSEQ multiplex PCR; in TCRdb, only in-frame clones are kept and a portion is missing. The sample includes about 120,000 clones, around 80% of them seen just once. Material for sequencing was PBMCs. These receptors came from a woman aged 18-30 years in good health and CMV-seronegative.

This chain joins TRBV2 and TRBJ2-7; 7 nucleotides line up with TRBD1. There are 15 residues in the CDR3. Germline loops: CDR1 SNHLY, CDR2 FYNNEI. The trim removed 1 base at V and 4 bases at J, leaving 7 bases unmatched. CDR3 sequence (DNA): TGTGCCAGCAGTGAAGGGCCGGGACAGAGATACGAGCAGTACTTC. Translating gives CASSEGPGQRYEQYF.

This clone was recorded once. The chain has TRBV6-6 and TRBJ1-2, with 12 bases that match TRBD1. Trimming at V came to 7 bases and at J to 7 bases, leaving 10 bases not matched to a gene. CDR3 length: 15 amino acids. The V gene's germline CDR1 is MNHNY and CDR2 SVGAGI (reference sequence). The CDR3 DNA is TGTGCCAGCACCTTCGGGGGACAGGGGGCCTCTGGCTACACCTTC. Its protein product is CASTFGGQGASGYTF.

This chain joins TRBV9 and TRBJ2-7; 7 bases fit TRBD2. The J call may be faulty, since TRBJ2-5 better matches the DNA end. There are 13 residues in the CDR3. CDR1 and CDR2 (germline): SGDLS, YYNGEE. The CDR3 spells CASSVYSSGTQYF. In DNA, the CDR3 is TGTGCCAGCAGCGTATATTCTAGCGGGACCCAGTACTTC.

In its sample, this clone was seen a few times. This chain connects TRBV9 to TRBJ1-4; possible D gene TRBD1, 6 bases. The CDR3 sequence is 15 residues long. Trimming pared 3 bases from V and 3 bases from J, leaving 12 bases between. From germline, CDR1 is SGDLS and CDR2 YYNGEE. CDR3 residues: CASSEDSLANEKLFF. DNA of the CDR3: TGTGCCAGCAGCGAGGACAGCTTGGCTAATGAAAAACTGTTTTTT.

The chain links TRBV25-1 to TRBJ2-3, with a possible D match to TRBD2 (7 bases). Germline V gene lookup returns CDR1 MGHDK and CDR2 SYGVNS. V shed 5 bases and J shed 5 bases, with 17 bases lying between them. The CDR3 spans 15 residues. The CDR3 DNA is TGTGCCAGCAGTCTAAGGGGGGAGCGGGGAGATACGCAGTATTTT. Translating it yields CASSLRGERGDTQYF.

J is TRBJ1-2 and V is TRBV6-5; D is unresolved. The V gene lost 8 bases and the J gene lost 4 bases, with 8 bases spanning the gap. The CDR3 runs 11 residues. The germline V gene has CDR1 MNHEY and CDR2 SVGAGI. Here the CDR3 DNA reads TGTGCCAGCGCTGACTTCTATGGCTACACCTTC. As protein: CASADFYGYTF.

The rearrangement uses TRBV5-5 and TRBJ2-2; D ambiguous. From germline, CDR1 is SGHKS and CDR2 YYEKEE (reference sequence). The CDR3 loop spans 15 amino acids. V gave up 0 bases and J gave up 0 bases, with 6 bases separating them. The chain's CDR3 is CASSLAVANTGELFF. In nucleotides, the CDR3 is TGTGCCAGCAGCTTGGCCGTAGCGAACACCGGGGAGCTGTTTTTT.

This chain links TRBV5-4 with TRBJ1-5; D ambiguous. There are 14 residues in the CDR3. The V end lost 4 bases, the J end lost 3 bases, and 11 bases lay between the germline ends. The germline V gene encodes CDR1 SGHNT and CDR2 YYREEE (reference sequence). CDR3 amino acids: CASSAEGPNQPQHF. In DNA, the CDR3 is TGTGCCAGCAGCGCGGAGGGTCCCAATCAGCCCCAGCATTTT.

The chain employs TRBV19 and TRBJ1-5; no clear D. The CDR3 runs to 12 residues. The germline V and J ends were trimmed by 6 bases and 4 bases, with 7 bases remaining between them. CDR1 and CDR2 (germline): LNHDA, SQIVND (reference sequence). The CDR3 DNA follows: TGTGCCAGTAGCTCGGGAAATCAGCCCCAGCATTTT. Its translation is CASSSGNQPQHF. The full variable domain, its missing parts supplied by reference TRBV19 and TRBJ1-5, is DGGITQSPKYLFRKEGQNVTLSCEQNLNHDAMYWYRQDPGQGLRLIYYSQIVNDFQKGDIAEGYSVSREKKESFPLTVTSAQKNPTAFYLCASSSGNQPQHFGDGTRLSIL.

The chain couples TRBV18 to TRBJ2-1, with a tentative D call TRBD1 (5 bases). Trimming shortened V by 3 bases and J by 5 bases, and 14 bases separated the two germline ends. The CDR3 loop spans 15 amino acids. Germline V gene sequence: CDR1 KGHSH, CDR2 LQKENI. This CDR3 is CASSPTWGPDNEQFF. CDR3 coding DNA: TGTGCCAGCTCACCGACGTGGGGCCCGGACAATGAGCAGTTCTTC. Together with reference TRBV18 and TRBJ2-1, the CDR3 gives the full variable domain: NAGVMQNPRHLVRRRGQEARLRCSPMKGHSHVYWYRQLPEEGLKFMVYLQKENIIDESGMPKERFSAEFPKEGPSILRIQQVVRGDSAAYFCASSPTWGPDNEQFFGPGTRLTVL.

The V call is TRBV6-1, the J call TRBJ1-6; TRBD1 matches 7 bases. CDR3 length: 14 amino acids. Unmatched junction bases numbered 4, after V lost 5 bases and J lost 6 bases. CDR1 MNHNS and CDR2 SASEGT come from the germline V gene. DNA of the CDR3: TGTGCCAGCAGTCGGGACAGAGGTAATTCACCCCTCCACTTT. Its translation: CASSRDRGNSPLHF.

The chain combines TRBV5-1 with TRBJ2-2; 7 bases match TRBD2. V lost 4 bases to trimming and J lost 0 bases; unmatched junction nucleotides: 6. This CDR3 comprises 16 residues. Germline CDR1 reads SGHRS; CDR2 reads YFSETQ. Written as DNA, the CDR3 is TGCGCCAGCAGCACTGGGGCGGGAGCGAACACCGGGGAGCTGTTTTTT. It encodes CASSTGAGANTGELFF.

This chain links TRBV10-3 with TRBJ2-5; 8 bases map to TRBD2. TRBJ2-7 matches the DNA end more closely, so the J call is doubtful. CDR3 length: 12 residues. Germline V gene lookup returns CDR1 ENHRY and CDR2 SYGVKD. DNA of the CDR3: TGTGCCACCGCGGGAGGCTCCTACGAGCAGTACTTC. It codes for CATAGGSYEQYF.

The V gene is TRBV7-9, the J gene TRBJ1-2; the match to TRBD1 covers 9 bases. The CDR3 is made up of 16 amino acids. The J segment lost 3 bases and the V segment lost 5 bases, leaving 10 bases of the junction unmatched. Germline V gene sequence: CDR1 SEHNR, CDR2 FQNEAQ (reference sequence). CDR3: CASSPVPGQGYYGYTF. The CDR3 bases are TGTGCCAGCAGCCCTGTCCCGGGACAGGGTTACTATGGCTACACCTTC.

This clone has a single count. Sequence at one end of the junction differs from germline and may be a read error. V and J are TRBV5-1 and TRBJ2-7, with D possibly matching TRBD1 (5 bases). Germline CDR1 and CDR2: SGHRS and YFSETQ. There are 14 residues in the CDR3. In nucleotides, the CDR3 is TGCGCCAGCAACTTGGGGCAGGGAAGATACGAGCAGTACTTC. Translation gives CASNLGQGRYEQYF.

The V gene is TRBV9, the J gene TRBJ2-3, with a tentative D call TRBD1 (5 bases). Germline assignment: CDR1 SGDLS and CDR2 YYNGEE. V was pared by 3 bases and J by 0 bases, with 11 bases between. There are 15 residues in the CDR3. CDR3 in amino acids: CASSARQLSTDTQYF. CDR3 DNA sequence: TGTGCCAGCAGCGCACGACAGCTTAGCACAGATACGCAGTATTTT.

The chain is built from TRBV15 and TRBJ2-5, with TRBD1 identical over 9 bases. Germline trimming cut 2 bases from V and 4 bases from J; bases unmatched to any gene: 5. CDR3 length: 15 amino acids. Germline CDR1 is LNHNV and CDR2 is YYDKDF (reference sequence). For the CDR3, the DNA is TGTGCCACCAGCAGACGAACAGGGGGCGCAGAGACCCAGTACTTC. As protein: CATSRRTGGAETQYF.

The CDR3 reads CASRRRGLDTQYF. The CDR3 nucleotides are TGTGCCTCACGCCGCAGGGGATTAGATACGCAGTATTTT. The chain employs TRBV5-8 and TRBJ2-3, with a tentative D call TRBD1 (6 bases). The CDR3 has 13 amino acids. The germline gives CDR1 SGHTS, CDR2 YDEGEE. The germline V and J ends were trimmed by 10 bases and 5 bases, with 17 bases remaining between them.

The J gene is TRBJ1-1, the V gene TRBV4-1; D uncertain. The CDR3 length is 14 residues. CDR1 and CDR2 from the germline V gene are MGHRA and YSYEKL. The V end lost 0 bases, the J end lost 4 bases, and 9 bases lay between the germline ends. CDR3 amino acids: CASSQDLTGTEAFF. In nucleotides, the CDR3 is TGCGCCAGCAGCCAAGATTTAACGGGCACTGAAGCTTTCTTT.

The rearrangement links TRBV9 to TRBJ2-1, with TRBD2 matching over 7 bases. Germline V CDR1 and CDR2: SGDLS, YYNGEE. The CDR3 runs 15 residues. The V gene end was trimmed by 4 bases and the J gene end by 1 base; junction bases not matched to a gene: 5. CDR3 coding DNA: TGTGCCAGCAGCCTCCGGGGGGAATCCTACAATGAGCAGTTCTTC. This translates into CASSLRGESYNEQFF.

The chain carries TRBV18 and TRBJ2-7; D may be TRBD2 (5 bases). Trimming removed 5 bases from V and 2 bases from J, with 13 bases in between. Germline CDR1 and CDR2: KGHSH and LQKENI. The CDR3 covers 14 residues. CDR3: CASSAIASTYEQYF. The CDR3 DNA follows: TGTGCCAGCTCAGCAATAGCGTCTACCTACGAGCAGTACTTC. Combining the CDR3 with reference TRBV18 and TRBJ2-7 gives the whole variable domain NAGVMQNPRHLVRRRGQEARLRCSPMKGHSHVYWYRQLPEEGLKFMVYLQKENIIDESGMPKERFSAEFPKEGPSILRIQQVVRGDSAAYFCASSAIASTYEQYFGPGTRLTVT.

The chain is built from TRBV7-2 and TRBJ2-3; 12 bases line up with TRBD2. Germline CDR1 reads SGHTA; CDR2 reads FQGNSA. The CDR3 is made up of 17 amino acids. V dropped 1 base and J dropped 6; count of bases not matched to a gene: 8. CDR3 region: CASSLDGLAGGFDTQYF. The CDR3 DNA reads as TGTGCCAGCAGCTTAGACGGGCTAGCGGGAGGGTTCGATACGCAGTATTTT.

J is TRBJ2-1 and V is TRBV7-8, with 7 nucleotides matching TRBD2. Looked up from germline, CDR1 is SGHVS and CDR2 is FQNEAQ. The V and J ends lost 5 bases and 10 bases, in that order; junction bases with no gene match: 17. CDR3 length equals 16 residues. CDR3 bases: TGTGCCAGCAGCCTTGGGAGAGCGGGAAAGAGCCCGGAGCAGTTCTTC. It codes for CASSLGRAGKSPEQFF.

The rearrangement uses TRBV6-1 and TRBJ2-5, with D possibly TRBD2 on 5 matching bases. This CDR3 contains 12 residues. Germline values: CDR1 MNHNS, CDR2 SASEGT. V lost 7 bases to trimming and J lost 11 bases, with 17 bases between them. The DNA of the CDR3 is TGTGCCAGCAACGGGCCTCCGGAGGAGCAGTACTTC. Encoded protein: CASNGPPEEQYF.

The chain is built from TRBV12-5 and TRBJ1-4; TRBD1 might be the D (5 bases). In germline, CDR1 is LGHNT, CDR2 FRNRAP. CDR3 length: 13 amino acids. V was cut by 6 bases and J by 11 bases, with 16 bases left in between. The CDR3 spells CASGMGKGSKLFF. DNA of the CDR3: TGTGCTAGTGGCATGGGGAAGGGGTCCAAACTGTTTTTT.

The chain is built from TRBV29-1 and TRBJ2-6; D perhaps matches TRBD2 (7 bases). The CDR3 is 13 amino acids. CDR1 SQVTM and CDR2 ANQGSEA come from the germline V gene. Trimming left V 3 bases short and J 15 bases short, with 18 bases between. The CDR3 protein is CSVDAGASGGLTF. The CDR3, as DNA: TGCAGCGTTGACGCGGGGGCGTCGGGCGGCCTGACTTTC.

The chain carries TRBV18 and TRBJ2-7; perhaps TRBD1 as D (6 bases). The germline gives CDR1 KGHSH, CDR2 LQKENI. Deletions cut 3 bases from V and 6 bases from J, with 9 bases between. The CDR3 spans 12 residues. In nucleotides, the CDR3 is TGTGCCAGCTCACCTGAAGGGGGCGAGCAGTACTTC. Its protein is CASSPEGGEQYF.

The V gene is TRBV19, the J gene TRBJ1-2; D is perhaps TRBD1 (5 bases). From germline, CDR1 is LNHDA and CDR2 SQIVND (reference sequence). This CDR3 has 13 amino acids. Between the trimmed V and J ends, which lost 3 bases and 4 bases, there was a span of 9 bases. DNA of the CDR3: TGTGCCAGTAGTATTTCCGGGGGCTATGGCTACACCTTC. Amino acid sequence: CASSISGGYGYTF.

The CDR3 loop reads CASSSRLARLGSYNEQFF. The CDR3 DNA reads TGTGCCAGCAGCTCCCGACTAGCTAGGCTCGGCTCCTACAATGAGCAGTTCTTC. The chain joins TRBV11-2 to TRBJ2-1, with TRBD2 identical over 7 bases. The V gene end was trimmed by 4 bases and the J gene end by 0 bases; junction bases not matched to a gene: 12. Germline V gene sequence: CDR1 SGHAT, CDR2 FQNNGV. This CDR3 is built from 18 residues.

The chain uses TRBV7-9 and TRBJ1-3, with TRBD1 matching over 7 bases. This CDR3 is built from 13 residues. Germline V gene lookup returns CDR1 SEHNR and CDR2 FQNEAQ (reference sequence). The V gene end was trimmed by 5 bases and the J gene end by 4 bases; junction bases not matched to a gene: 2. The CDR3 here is CASSLDRGNTIYF. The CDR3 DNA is TGTGCCAGCAGCCTGGACAGGGGAAACACCATATATTTT.